A single sample gave rise to the 2 T cell receptor beta chains below, sequenced in a study of OX40 agonist ivuxolimab in advanced cancers. Sequencing used immunoSEQ multiplex PCR; TCRdb keeps in-frame clones, though not all of them. The repertoire consists of approximately 60,000 clones, with roughly 83% occurring once and the leading ten covering about 0.75%. The material was CD4+ or CD8+ T cells sorted from blood, obtained in a trial of the OX40 agonist ivuxolimab. All receptors come from an adult with an advanced solid tumor such as melanoma, head and neck, liver or kidney cancer.

The V call is TRBV5-4, the J call TRBJ2-3, with D possibly matching TRBD1 (5 bases). V dropped 0 bases and J dropped 3 bases, with 11 bases sitting between them. CDR3 size: 15 residues. Per the germline V gene, CDR1 is SGHNT and CDR2 is YYREEE (reference sequence). Here the CDR3 reads CASSLARAGTDTQYF. Here the CDR3 DNA reads TGTGCCAGCAGCTTGGCTAGGGCAGGGACAGATACGCAGTATTTT.

The J gene is TRBJ2-7, the V gene TRBV5-1; TRBD1 aligns across 11 bases. Trimming cost V 0 bases and J 10 bases; bases outside gene matches: 9. The CDR3 is 15 amino acids. Germline V gene sequence: CDR1 SGHRS, CDR2 YFSETQ. The CDR3 reads CASSLVSGQGATQYF. The CDR3 region has the DNA TGCGCCAGCAGCTTGGTCAGCGGACAGGGGGCAACCCAGTACTTC.